The source of this T cell receptor (beta chain) is a study of shared clonotypes between healthy human individuals. About the study: CD8 memory received one plate per donor, CD8 naive two, CD4 memory three and CD4 naive three.

Naive CD8 cells comprised CD45RO-negative, CCR7-positively selected cells, excluding terminally differentiated effector memory CD45RA+ cells. Germline V gives CDR1 SGHTA, CDR2 FQGNSA. V was pared by 3 bases and J by 2 bases, with 8 bases of the junction left unmatched. This CDR3 region has 16 residues. Sequencing was performed with immunoSEQ multiplex PCR; in TCRdb, only in-frame clones are kept and a portion is missing. The sample comprises about 2 million clones, around 96% of which are singletons, and 1.2% rests with the top ten. This receptor was obtained from a man aged 18 to 30 in good health. The sample consisted of naive CD8+ T cells sorted from blood. This sequence joins TRBV7-2 and TRBJ2-3, with 7 bases lining up with TRBD2. CDR3 residues: CASSFGDYLNTDTQYF. CDR3 DNA sequence: TGTGCCAGCAGCTTTGGGGACTACCTAAACACAGATACGCAGTATTTT.